The T cell receptor beta chain described here comes from a study of T cell responses to AZD1222 COVID-19 vaccine. There are 14 residues in the CDR3. V lost 5 bases, J lost 6 bases, and 8 bases stayed unmatched. In germline, CDR1 is MDHEN, CDR2 SYDVKM. The assay was immunoSEQ multiplex PCR, and TCRdb's table has in-frame clones only and misses some. The profile shows over 70,000 clones, more than 70% of them singletons. The chain uses TRBV28 and TRBJ2-7; 9 nucleotides line up with TRBD1. Sequencing was performed on peripheral blood, taken 28 days after the second AZD1222 dose. The TCR comes from an adult who received the AZD1222 COVID-19 vaccine. The chain's CDR3 is CASSPGTGKGEQYF. The CDR3 DNA reads TGTGCCAGCAGTCCAGGGACAGGGAAGGGCGAGCAGTACTTC.